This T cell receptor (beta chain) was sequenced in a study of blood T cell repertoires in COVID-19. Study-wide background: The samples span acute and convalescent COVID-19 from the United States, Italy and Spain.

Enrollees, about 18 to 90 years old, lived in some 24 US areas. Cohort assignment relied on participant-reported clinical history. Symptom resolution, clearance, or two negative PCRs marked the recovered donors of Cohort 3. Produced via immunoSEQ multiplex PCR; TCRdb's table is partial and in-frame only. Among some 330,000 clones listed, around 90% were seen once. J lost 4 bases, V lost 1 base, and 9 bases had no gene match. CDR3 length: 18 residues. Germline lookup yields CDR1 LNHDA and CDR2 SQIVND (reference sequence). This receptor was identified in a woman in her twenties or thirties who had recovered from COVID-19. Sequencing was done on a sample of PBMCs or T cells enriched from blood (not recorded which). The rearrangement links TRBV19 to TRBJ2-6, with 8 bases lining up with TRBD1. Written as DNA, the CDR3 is TGTGCCAGTAGTATAGCCCAGGGGGCGAGTCCCGGGGCCAACGTCCTGACTTTC. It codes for CASSIAQGASPGANVLTF.